This T cell receptor beta chain was obtained from a study of technical replicates of blood from four donors. The repertoire was sequenced with immunoSEQ multiplex PCR; TCRdb's copy has only in-frame clones and lacks some. The sample lists tens of thousands of clones; roughly nine tenths were seen once. The sequencing input was T cells isolated from PBMCs. The source is a human donor in good health.

The DNA of the CDR3 is TGCGCCAGCAGCCTCGGTAGCGGGGCCCCCTACGAGCAGTACTTC. This translates into CASSLGSGAPYEQYF. The chain links TRBV5-1 to TRBJ2-7; 8 nucleotides align to TRBD2. The CDR3 has 15 residues. V shed 4 bases and J 2 bases; nucleotides not matched to a gene: 8. Per germline, CDR1 SGHRS and CDR2 YFSETQ. Full variable domain (missing parts from reference TRBV5-1 and TRBJ2-7): KAGVTQTPRYLIKTRGQQVTLSCSPISGHRSVSWYQQTPGQGLQFLFEYFSETQRNKGNFPGRFSGRQFSNSRSEMNVSTLELGDSALYLCASSLGSGAPYEQYFGPGTRLTVT.